A single sample is the source of the 30 T cell receptor beta chains below, sequenced in a study of T cells in Graves' hyperthyroidism and ophthalmopathy. Regions amplified from RNA transcripts were the TCR beta CDR3 regions. The TCR CDR3 first-round RT-PCR relied on the HTBI primer set. MiXCR, applied by TCRdb to the multiplex PCR reads, yields one record per CDR3 protein. Among roughly 840,000 distinct CDR3 sequences listed, about 38% were seen once. The sample taken for sequencing was blood. The origin of the receptors is a man aged 18-30 years with Graves' hyperthyroidism.

The chain employs TRBV15 and TRBJ2-3, with 7 nucleotides matching TRBD2. Trimming cost V 3 bases and J 1 base; bases outside gene matches: 4. Germline values: CDR1 LNHNV, CDR2 YYDKDF (reference sequence). The CDR3 extends over 15 amino acids. The CDR3 loop is CATSSHREGTDTQYF. DNA of the CDR3: TGTGCCACCAGCAGCCACCGGGAGGGCACAGATACGCAGTATTTT. The full variable domain, in which reference TRBV15 and TRBJ2-3 provide the parts outside the CDR3, is DAMVIQNPRYQVTQFGKPVTLSCSQTLNHNVMYWYQQKSSQAPKLLFHYYDKDFNNEADTPDNFQSRRPNTSFCFLDIRSPGLGDTAMYLCATSSHREGTDTQYFGPGTRLTVL.

The rearrangement joins TRBV25-1 to TRBJ1-1; D may be TRBD1 (6 bases). The CDR3 length is 14 residues. Trimming cost V 6 bases and J 3 bases, with 14 bases left between them. Germline CDR1 reads MGHDK; CDR2 reads SYGVNS. The CDR3 is CASSLAGVDTEAFF. The CDR3, as DNA: TGTGCCAGCAGCCTCGCAGGGGTAGACACTGAAGCTTTCTTT.

This chain links TRBV15 with TRBJ2-5, with D perhaps TRBD2 (5 bases). Trimming took off 2 bases at V and 1 base at J, with 14 bases between the two ends. Germline values: CDR1 LNHNV, CDR2 YYDKDF (reference sequence). The CDR3 is 16 amino acids. CDR3 sequence reads: CATSRYPRGSQETQYF. The CDR3 nucleotides read TGTGCCACCAGCAGATATCCCCGGGGTTCCCAAGAGACCCAGTACTTC.

In this sample, this clonotype turned up many times. The V call is TRBV7-9, the J call TRBJ1-5, with unresolved D. V lost 5 bases and J 4 bases, leaving 9 bases between the germline ends. The CDR3 runs 13 residues. Germline V gene data show CDR1 as SEHNR and CDR2 as FQNEAQ (reference sequence). CDR3 region: CASSPDMNQPQHF. CDR3 DNA: TGTGCCAGCAGCCCTGACATGAATCAGCCCCAGCATTTT. The full variable domain, in which reference TRBV7-9 and TRBJ1-5 provide the parts outside the CDR3, is DTGVSQNPRHKITKRGQNVTFRCDPISEHNRLYWYRQTLGQGPEFLTYFQNEAQLEKSRLLSDRFSAERPKGSFSTLEIQRTEQGDSAMYLCASSPDMNQPQHFGDGTRLSIL.

Turning to this clonotype: This may come from a read error, since a much larger clone is one base off. The V call is TRBV5-1, the J call TRBJ1-2; weak D call: TRBD1 (5 bases). CDR1 and CDR2 from the germline V gene are SGHRS and YFSETQ. V lost 2 bases, J lost 3 bases, and 14 bases lay in between. The CDR3 is 15 residues long. The DNA of the CDR3 is TGCGCCAGCAGCTTAGGTGCCAGGGCAGACTATGGCTACACCTTC. This codes for CASSLGARADYGYTF.

In its sample, this clonotype was seen many times. CDR3 sequence: CASSLRQGEAFF. Written as DNA, the CDR3 is TGTGCCAGCAGCTTACGGCAGGGTGAAGCTTTCTTT. V is TRBV7-2 and J is TRBJ1-1; a possible D gene is TRBD1 (5 bases). Germline V gene sequence: CDR1 SGHTA, CDR2 FQGNSA. The germline V and J ends were trimmed by 2 bases and 7 bases, with 8 bases remaining between them. The length of the CDR3 is 12 residues.

This clonotype was observed at least ten times. This sequence joins TRBV9 and TRBJ2-5, with 9 bases aligning to TRBD1. CDR1 SGDLS and CDR2 YYNGEE come from the germline V gene. V shed 4 bases, J shed 3 bases, and the junction held 4 bases outside the gene matches. This CDR3 is 14 amino acids long. CDR3 sequence (DNA): TGTGCCAGCAGCCCCCGGACAGGGGAAGAGACCCAGTACTTC. Encoded protein: CASSPRTGEETQYF.

The chain employs TRBV9 and TRBJ2-7, with 11 bases identical to TRBD2. The CDR3 spans 14 residues. Per the germline V gene, CDR1 is SGDLS and CDR2 is YYNGEE. V shed 4 bases and J 6 bases; nucleotides not matched to a gene: 6. For the CDR3, the DNA is TGTGCCAGCAGCACCACTAGCGGGAGAGGCGAGCAGTACTTC. Encoded protein: CASSTTSGRGEQYF.

This clonotype was seen just once. The rearrangement links TRBV15 to TRBJ2-7; TRBD2 might be the D (5 bases). The germline V gene has CDR1 LNHNV and CDR2 YYDKDF (reference sequence). The CDR3 runs 15 residues. V lost 1 base to trimming and J lost 0 bases, with 10 bases between them. CDR3 in DNA: TGTGCCACCAGCAGAGGTGAGGGATCCTCCTACGAGCAGTACTTC. Protein sequence: CATSRGEGSSYEQYF.

This clonotype has more than one count but fewer than ten. This chain joins TRBV10-3 and TRBJ2-7; a weak D match, TRBD2 (7 bases). The germline V gene has CDR1 ENHRY and CDR2 SYGVKD. The CDR3 covers 13 residues. V was pared by 11 bases and J by 6 bases, with 20 bases between. CDR3 sequence: CAGWAGAPREQYF. As DNA, the CDR3 is TGTGCCGGTTGGGCGGGGGCCCCCCGCGAGCAGTACTTC.

The table lists this clonotype with many counts. J is TRBJ2-7 and V is TRBV7-8, with TRBD2 matching 8 bases. This CDR3 spans 15 amino acids. With 4 bases clipped from V and 4 bases from J, the junction kept 9 bases outside the gene matches. Per the germline V gene, CDR1 is SGHVS and CDR2 is FQNEAQ. The CDR3 coding sequence is TGTGCCAGCAGCTCACCCCACAGCGGGGGTTACGAGCAGTACTTC. This codes for CASSSPHSGGYEQYF. Drawing the rest from reference TRBV7-8 and TRBJ2-7, the complete variable domain is GAGVSQSPRYKVAKRGQDVALRCDPISGHVSLFWYQQALGQGPEFLTYFQNEAQLDKSGLPSDRFFAERPEGSVSTLKIQRTQQEDSAVYLCASSSPHSGGYEQYFGPGTRLTVT.

On this clonotype: A single base separates this from a much larger clone, so it may be a read error. This chain joins TRBV6-1 and TRBJ2-7; no clear D. This CDR3 contains 10 residues. Trimming removed 7 bases at V and 3 bases at J, with 4 bases between. The germline V gene has CDR1 MNHNS and CDR2 SASEGT. CDR3 DNA sequence: TGTGCCAGCATGGGCTACGAGCAGTACTTC. It translates to CASMGYEQYF.

This clonotype was seen only a few times. The chain joins TRBV20-1 to TRBJ1-3, with TRBD1 as a possible D gene (6 bases). This CDR3 has 14 amino acids. Germline lookup yields CDR1 DFQATT and CDR2 SNEGSKA (reference sequence). Trimming shortened V by 5 bases and J by 2 bases, and 13 bases separated the two germline ends. The CDR3 sequence: CSAQQGYAGNTIYF. In DNA, the CDR3 is TGCAGTGCTCAACAGGGATACGCTGGAAACACCATATATTTT.

This chain connects TRBV6-5 to TRBJ1-5; D is perhaps TRBD1 (6 bases). In germline, CDR1 is MNHEY, CDR2 SVGAGI. CDR3 length: 11 residues. The ends were cut back, 2 bases at V and 15 bases at J, with 11 bases in the middle. The CDR3 sequence is CASSYGGLWHF. CDR3 DNA sequence: TGTGCCAGCAGTTACGGGGGGCTTTGGCATTTT.

The V call is TRBV4-3, the J call TRBJ2-7; possibly TRBD1 or TRBD2 for D (6 bases each). V lost 1 base, J lost 2 bases, and 12 bases lay in between. This CDR3 has 15 residues. Germline CDR1 is LGHNA and CDR2 is YSLEER. For the CDR3, the DNA is TGCGCCAGCAGCCAAGGGTGGCGGGACACCTACGAGCAGTACTTC. This encodes CASSQGWRDTYEQYF.

This clonotype has at least ten counts. The rearrangement joins TRBV2 to TRBJ2-5; maybe TRBD2 (6 bases). The CDR3 has 13 residues. The V end lost 7 bases, the J end lost 5 bases, and 14 bases lay between the germline ends. Germline lookup yields CDR1 SNHLY and CDR2 FYNNEI. This chain's CDR3 is CASTEEGTETQYF. The CDR3 DNA reads TGTGCCAGCACCGAGGAGGGGACGGAGACCCAGTACTTC.

This clonotype came up many times. The CDR3 coding sequence is TGTGCCAGCAGCTTATACGAACCCAACGTCCTGACTTTC. It is translated as CASSLYEPNVLTF. This chain connects TRBV7-2 to TRBJ2-6, with D unclear. The CDR3 extends over 13 amino acids. The germline gives CDR1 SGHTA, CDR2 FQGNSA. V dropped 2 bases and J dropped 8 bases, with 7 bases sitting between them.

In its sample, this clonotype was seen many times. The chain combines TRBV20-1 with TRBJ1-6, with D unclear. The CDR3 runs to 13 residues. Trimming cost V 5 bases and J 8 bases, with 13 bases left between them. Germline assignment: CDR1 DFQATT and CDR2 SNEGSKA (reference sequence). CDR3 protein: CSAGLSPDSPLHF. The CDR3 DNA reads as TGCAGTGCTGGGTTGAGTCCCGATTCACCCCTCCACTTT.

A word on this clonotype: This may arise from a read error, as a much more abundant clone is one base away. The V gene is TRBV7-6, the J gene TRBJ2-5; 9 nucleotides line up with TRBD2. Losses at the gene ends were 5 bases for V and 4 bases for J; bases not matched to a gene: 8. Germline V gene data show CDR1 as SGHVS and CDR2 as FNYEAQ. The CDR3 is 15 amino acids. The CDR3 region is CASSPRTSVRETQYF. CDR3 DNA sequence: TGTGCCAGCAGCCCTAGGACTAGCGTCCGAGAGACCCAGTACTTC.

The rearrangement uses TRBV11-2 and TRBJ1-5; the D is unclear. V lost 0 bases and J lost 7, with 13 bases in between. Germline V gene lookup returns CDR1 SGHAT and CDR2 FQNNGV. The CDR3 has 15 residues. The CDR3 DNA sequence: TGTGCCAGCAGCTTAGATGACCCGGGTAGCCAGCCCCAGCATTTT. It yields the protein CASSLDDPGSQPQHF.

This clonotype was recorded many times. This chain links TRBV7-8 with TRBJ2-7, with D hard to call. The CDR3 covers 12 residues. The V end lost 5 bases, the J end lost 5 bases, and 10 bases lay between the germline ends. Germline V gene lookup returns CDR1 SGHVS and CDR2 FQNEAQ. CDR3 sequence reads: CASSVDGDEQYF. DNA of the CDR3: TGTGCCAGCAGCGTCGACGGAGACGAGCAGTACTTC.

This clonotype has ten or more counts. The J gene is TRBJ2-7, the V gene TRBV9, with 7 bases identical to TRBD2. This CDR3 is 14 amino acids long. Germline values: CDR1 SGDLS, CDR2 YYNGEE. V shed 3 bases, J shed 1 base, and the junction held 4 bases outside the gene matches. CDR3 DNA sequence: TGTGCCAGCAGCGCCACGGGGGGATCCTACGAGCAGTACTTC. Its translation is CASSATGGSYEQYF.

Worth noting for this clonotype: A read error may explain this, as a much larger clone is one base away. The chain links TRBV9 to TRBJ2-5, with a possible D match to TRBD1 (6 bases). Trimming cost V 5 bases and J 7 bases, with 15 bases left between them. CDR3 length: 13 amino acids. CDR1 is SGDLS and CDR2 is YYNGEE in the germline V gene. CDR3 in amino acids: CASSTHREGTQYF. For the CDR3, the DNA is TGTGCCAGCAGTACCCACAGGGAAGGGACCCAGTACTTC.

The chain recombines TRBV14 with TRBJ1-1; the D gene is possibly TRBD1 (5 bases). Trimming left V 0 bases short and J 6 bases short, with 14 bases between. This CDR3 has 15 amino acids. Germline V gives CDR1 SGHDN, CDR2 FVKESK. The chain's CDR3 is CASSQEGLQVAEAFF. The CDR3 DNA reads TGTGCCAGCAGCCAAGAAGGATTACAGGTCGCTGAAGCTTTCTTT.

The chain is built from TRBV7-8 and TRBJ2-7; 8 nucleotides line up with TRBD1. Germline V gene lookup returns CDR1 SGHVS and CDR2 FQNEAQ. This CDR3 comprises 15 residues. With 5 bases clipped from V and 3 bases from J, the junction kept 9 bases outside the gene matches. CDR3 in amino acids: CASSQDPDRVYEQYF. In DNA form, the CDR3 reads TGTGCCAGCAGCCAAGATCCGGACAGGGTCTACGAGCAGTACTTC.

This chain links TRBV6-6 with TRBJ1-1; possible D gene TRBD1, 5 bases. V lost 6 bases, J lost 11 bases, and 19 bases lay in between. The V gene's germline CDR1 is MNHNY and CDR2 SVGAGI (reference sequence). There are 13 residues in the CDR3. The CDR3, as DNA: TGTGCCAGCAGGTCCCAGGGTTTCGTGGAGGCTTTCTTT. It codes for CASRSQGFVEAFF.

This clonotype was recorded a few times. This sequence joins TRBV7-9 and TRBJ2-7; TRBD1 aligns across 7 bases. This CDR3 contains 15 residues. Germline V lookup: CDR1 SEHNR, CDR2 FQNEAQ (reference sequence). The V and J ends lost 4 bases and 3 bases, in that order; junction bases with no gene match: 9. For the CDR3, the DNA is TGTGCCAGCAGCTCCTTGACAGGGTTGGTCTACGAGCAGTACTTC. It yields the protein CASSSLTGLVYEQYF.

Ten or more counts support this clonotype. This chain links TRBV20-1 with TRBJ2-7; no firm D call. The length of the CDR3 is 12 residues. The germline gives CDR1 DFQATT, CDR2 SNEGSKA (reference sequence). The ends were cut back, 7 bases at V and 0 bases at J, with 10 bases in the middle. For the CDR3, the DNA is TGCAGTGGGCGCGAATCCTCCTACGAGCAGTACTTC. Amino acid sequence: CSGRESSYEQYF.

This rearrangement joins TRBV7-9 to TRBJ2-3; TRBD2 matches at 9 bases. CDR1 is SEHNR and CDR2 is FQNEAQ in the germline V gene (reference sequence). Trimming at V came to 8 bases and at J to 2 bases, leaving 2 bases not matched to a gene. The CDR3 covers 13 residues. The CDR3 DNA follows: TGTGCCAGCCGACTAGCGGACACAGATACGCAGTATTTT. Protein product: CASRLADTDTQYF.

This clonotype was counted at least ten times. CDR3 sequence (DNA): TGTGCCAGTAGTATCTCTCGGGCGGGTGGCAATCAGCCCCAGCATTTT. It encodes CASSISRAGGNQPQHF. The chain employs TRBV19 and TRBJ1-5; D unclear. The V end was cut by 3 bases, the J end by 2 bases, with 14 bases between. This CDR3 has 16 amino acids. Germline CDR1 reads LNHDA; CDR2 reads SQIVND (reference sequence). Drawing the rest from reference TRBV19 and TRBJ1-5, the complete variable domain is DGGITQSPKYLFRKEGQNVTLSCEQNLNHDAMYWYRQDPGQGLRLIYYSQIVNDFQKGDIAEGYSVSREKKESFPLTVTSAQKNPTAFYLCASSISRAGGNQPQHFGDGTRLSIL.